Shown below are 5 T cell receptor beta chains from a single sample sequenced in a study of T-cell memory formation after mild COVID-19. TCRdb used MiXCR to reprocess the 5' RACE reads, holding one entry per CDR3 protein. The data contain about 45,000 distinct CDR3 sequences, less than 9.5% of them singletons. Sequences were obtained from PBMCs or a T cell subset sorted from them (not recorded which). The receptor source for this set is an adult woman who had mild COVID-19 (a few samples of this study predate the infection). Cell type and time point are not known.

In this sample, this clonotype turned up many times. V and J are TRBV12-3 or TRBV12-4 and TRBJ2-2; D is unresolved. The V and J ends lost 2 bases and 4 bases respectively, with 11 bases between them. The CDR3 consists of 15 residues. The CDR3 nucleotides read TGTGCCAGCAGTTTACGGCCAGGCTCCACCGGGGAGCTGTTTTTT. Translating gives CASSLRPGSTGELFF.

The rearrangement joins TRBV24-1 to TRBJ2-1, with 8 positions matching TRBD1. The V and J ends lost 5 bases and 6 bases, in that order; junction bases with no gene match: 14. This CDR3 is 17 amino acids long. The V gene's germline CDR1 is KGHDR and CDR2 SFDVKD. The CDR3 loop is CATSADDGTGRPNEQFF. CDR3 bases: TGTGCCACCAGTGCGGATGACGGGACAGGACGACCCAATGAGCAGTTCTTC.

The rearrangement uses TRBV6-4 and TRBJ2-3; 8 bases agree with TRBD2. Germline V gives CDR1 MRHNA, CDR2 SNTAGT. The CDR3 length is 13 residues. V shed 6 bases, J shed 4 bases, and the junction held 3 bases outside the gene matches. The CDR3 is CASSGGDPDTQYF. The CDR3, as DNA: TGTGCCAGCAGCGGGGGGGACCCAGATACGCAGTATTTT.

The J gene is TRBJ1-5, the V gene TRBV2; D gene unclear. This CDR3 is 13 amino acids long. With 6 bases removed from V and 2 bases from J, the gap between germline ends came to 8 bases. CDR1 and CDR2 (germline): SNHLY, FYNNEI. The CDR3: CASRPIGNQPQHF. CDR3 in DNA: TGTGCCAGCAGACCCATCGGCAATCAGCCCCAGCATTTT.

V usage is TRBV20-1 and J usage is TRBJ2-1, with D perhaps assigned TRBD1 or TRBD2 (5 bases each). Germline V CDR1 and CDR2: DFQATT, SNEGSKA (reference sequence). The V gene lost 6 bases and the J gene lost 4 bases, with 22 bases spanning the gap. CDR3 length: 16 residues. The CDR3 loop reads CSAAIVSGLSYNEQFF. CDR3 nucleotides: TGCAGTGCCGCTATCGTTTCGGGGCTTTCTTACAATGAGCAGTTCTTC.